This T cell receptor (beta chain) was obtained from a study of early stage breast cancer tumors. Sequencing used immunoSEQ multiplex PCR; TCRdb keeps in-frame clones, though not all of them. The table records 45,000 to 60,000 clones, around nine tenths of them present only once. The CDR3 covers 15 residues. V lost 0 bases to trimming and J lost 4 bases; unmatched junction nucleotides: 5. Per germline, CDR1 SGHRS and CDR2 YFSETQ. This clonotype was obtained from a person aged 70 to 85 with breast cancer. V is TRBV5-1 and J is TRBJ1-2, with 8 bases aligning to TRBD1. Sequencing was performed on blood. The CDR3 DNA is TGCGCCAGCAGCTTGGGGGACAGGACATCCTATGGCTACACCTTC. The encoded protein is CASSLGDRTSYGYTF.